This note documents a single T cell receptor (beta chain) sequence. Its target is not known. The CDR3 is 13 amino acids. Germline CDR1 and CDR2: SGHAT and FQDESV (reference sequence). V was clipped by 6 bases and J by 3 bases, with 12 bases between them. The authors isolated PBMCs from over 7.5 ml of fresh peripheral blood. Amplifying from RNA transcripts, the study obtained TCR beta CDR3 regions. An initial RT-PCR round employing HTBI primers preceded a second-round multiplex PCR. TCRdb ran MiXCR on the multiplex PCR reads and lists one entry per CDR3 protein. Here the sample spans about 16,000 distinct CDR3 sequences, roughly 46% being singletons. The sample is drawn from a study of Graves' ophthalmopathy and Graves' hyperthyroidism. Regarding the study as a whole: Blood also held most thyroid clonotypes expanded above 0.001 frequency.

Sequencing was carried out using peripheral blood. This chain joins TRBV11-1 and TRBJ2-7; no clear D gene. This clonotype was sampled from a middle-aged woman with stable Graves' hyperthyroidism. The CDR3 nucleotides read TGTGCCAGCAGTTTTAACGGTAACTACGAGCAGTACTTC. Protein sequence: CASSFNGNYEQYF.